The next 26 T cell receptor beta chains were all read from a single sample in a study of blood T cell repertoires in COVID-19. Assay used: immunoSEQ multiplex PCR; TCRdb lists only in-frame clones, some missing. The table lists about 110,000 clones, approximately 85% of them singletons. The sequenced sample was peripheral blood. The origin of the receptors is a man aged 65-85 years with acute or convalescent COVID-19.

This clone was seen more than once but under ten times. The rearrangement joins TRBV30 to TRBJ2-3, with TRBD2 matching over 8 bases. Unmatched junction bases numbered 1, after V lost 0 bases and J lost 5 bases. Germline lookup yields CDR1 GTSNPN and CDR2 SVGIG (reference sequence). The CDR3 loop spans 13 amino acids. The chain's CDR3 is CAWSVRGGDTQYF. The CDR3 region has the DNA TGTGCCTGGAGTGTACGGGGGGGAGATACGCAGTATTTT.

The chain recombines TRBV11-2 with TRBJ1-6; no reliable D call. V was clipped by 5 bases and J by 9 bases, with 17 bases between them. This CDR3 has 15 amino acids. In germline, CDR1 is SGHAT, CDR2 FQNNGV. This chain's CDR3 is CASSPRSADLSPLHF. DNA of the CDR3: TGTGCCAGCAGCCCCCGCAGTGCCGATCTTTCACCCCTCCACTTT.

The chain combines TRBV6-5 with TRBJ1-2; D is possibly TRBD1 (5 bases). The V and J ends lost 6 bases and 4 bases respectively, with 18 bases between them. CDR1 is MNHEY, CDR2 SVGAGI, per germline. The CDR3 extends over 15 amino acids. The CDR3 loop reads CASSRVRGDGYGYTF. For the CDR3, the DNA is TGTGCCAGCAGCCGAGTCCGGGGGGACGGCTATGGCTACACCTTC.

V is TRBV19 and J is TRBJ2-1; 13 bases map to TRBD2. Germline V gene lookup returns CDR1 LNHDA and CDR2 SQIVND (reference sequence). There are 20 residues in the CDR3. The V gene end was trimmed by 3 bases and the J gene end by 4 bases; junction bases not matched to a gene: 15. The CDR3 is CASSMSSLLAGGPGYNEQFF. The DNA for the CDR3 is TGTGCCAGTAGTATGAGCTCCCTACTAGCGGGAGGGCCGGGTTACAATGAGCAGTTCTTC.

The CDR3: CASSLDSLGGYTF. CDR3 nucleotide sequence: TGTGCCAGCAGTCTCGACAGTCTGGGAGGCTACACCTTC. The chain is built from TRBV12-3 or TRBV12-4 and TRBJ1-2, with D maybe TRBD1 (5 bases). V was cut by 5 bases and J by 8 bases, with 15 bases left in between. This CDR3 spans 13 amino acids.

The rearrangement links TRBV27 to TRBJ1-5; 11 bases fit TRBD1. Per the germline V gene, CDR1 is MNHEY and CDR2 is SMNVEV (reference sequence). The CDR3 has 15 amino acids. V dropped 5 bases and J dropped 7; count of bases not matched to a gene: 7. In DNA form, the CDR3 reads TGTGCCAGCAGTCCCGGGACAGGGGGGAGCCAGCCCCAGCATTTT. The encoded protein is CASSPGTGGSQPQHF.

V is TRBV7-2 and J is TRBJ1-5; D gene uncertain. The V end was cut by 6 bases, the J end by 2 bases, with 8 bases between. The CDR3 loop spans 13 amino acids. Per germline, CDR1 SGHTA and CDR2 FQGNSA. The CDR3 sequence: CASRSNGNQPQHF. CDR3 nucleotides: TGTGCCAGCAGATCAAATGGCAATCAGCCCCAGCATTTT.

In nucleotides, the CDR3 is TGTGCCAGCACCCGTTACAATGAGCAGTTCTTC. It specifies CASTRYNEQFF. The rearrangement links TRBV12-3 or TRBV12-4 to TRBJ2-1; D gene unclear. V dropped 7 bases and J dropped 4 bases, with 5 bases sitting between them. This CDR3 contains 11 residues.

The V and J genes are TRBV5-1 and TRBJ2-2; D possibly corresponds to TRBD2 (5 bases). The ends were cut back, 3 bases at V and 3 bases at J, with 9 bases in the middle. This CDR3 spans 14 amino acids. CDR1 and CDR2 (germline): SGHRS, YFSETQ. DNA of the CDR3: TGCGCCAGCAGCTCGGACGGGGACACCGGGGAGCTGTTTTTT. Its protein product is CASSSDGDTGELFF. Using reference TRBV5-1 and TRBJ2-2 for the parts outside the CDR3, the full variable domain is KAGVTQTPRYLIKTRGQQVTLSCSPISGHRSVSWYQQTPGQGLQFLFEYFSETQRNKGNFPGRFSGRQFSNSRSEMNVSTLELGDSALYLCASSSDGDTGELFFGEGSRLTVL.

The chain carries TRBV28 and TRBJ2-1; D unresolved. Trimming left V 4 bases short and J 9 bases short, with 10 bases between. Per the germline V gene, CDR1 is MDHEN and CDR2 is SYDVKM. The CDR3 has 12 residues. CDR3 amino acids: CASSSSILEQFF. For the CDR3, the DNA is TGTGCCAGCAGTTCTTCTATACTTGAGCAGTTCTTC.

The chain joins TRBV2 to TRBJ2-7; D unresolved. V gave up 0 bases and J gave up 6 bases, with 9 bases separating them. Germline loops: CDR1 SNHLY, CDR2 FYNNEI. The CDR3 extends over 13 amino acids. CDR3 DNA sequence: TGTGCCAGCAGTGAAGCGCTAATTCTCGAGCAGTACTTC. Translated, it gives CASSEALILEQYF.

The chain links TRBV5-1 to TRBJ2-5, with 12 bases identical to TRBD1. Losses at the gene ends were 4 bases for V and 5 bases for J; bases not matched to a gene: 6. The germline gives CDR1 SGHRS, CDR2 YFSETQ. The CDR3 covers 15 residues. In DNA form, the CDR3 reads TGCGCCAGCAGCCCGCAGGGACAGGGGGCCGAGACCCAGTACTTC. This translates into CASSPQGQGAETQYF.

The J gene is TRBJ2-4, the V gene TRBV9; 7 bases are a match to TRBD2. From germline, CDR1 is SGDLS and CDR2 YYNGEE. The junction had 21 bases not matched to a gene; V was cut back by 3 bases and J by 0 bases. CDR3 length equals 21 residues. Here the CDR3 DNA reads TGTGCCAGCAGCGGGGAGGGTGCGGGCAGGACCCAAGGGGTAGCCAAAAACATTCAGTACTTC. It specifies CASSGEGAGRTQGVAKNIQYF.

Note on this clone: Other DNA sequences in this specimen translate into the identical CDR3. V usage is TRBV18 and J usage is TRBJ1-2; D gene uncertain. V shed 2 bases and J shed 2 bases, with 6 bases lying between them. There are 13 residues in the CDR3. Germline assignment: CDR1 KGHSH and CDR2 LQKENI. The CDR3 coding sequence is TGTGCCAGCTCACCAGACACCAACTATGGCTACACCTTC. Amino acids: CASSPDTNYGYTF.

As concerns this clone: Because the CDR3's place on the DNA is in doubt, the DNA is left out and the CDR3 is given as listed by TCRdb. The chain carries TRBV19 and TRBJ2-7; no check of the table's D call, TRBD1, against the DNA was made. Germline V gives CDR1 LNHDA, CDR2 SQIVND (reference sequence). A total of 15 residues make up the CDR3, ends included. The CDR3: CASTSGQDRGHEQYF.

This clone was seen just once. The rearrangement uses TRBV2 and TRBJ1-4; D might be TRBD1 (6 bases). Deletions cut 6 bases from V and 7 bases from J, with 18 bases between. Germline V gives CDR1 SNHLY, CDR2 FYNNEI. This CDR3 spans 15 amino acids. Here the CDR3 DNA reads TGTGCCAGCAGCCGATCGCAGGGGTTTCGTGAAAAACTGTTTTTT. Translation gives CASSRSQGFREKLFF.

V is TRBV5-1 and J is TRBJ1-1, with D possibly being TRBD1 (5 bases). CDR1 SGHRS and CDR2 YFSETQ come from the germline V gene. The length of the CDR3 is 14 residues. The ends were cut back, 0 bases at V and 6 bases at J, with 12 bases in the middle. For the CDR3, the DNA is TGCGCCAGCAGCTTGGAAGGTAGGGGCGCTGAAGCTTTCTTT. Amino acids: CASSLEGRGAEAFF.

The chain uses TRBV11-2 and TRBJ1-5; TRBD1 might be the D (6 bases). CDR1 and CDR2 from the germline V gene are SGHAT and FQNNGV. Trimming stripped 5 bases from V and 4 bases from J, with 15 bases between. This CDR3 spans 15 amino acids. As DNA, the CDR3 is TGTGCCAGCAGCCTTTACCAGGGGCAGAATCAGCCCCAGCATTTT. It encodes CASSLYQGQNQPQHF.

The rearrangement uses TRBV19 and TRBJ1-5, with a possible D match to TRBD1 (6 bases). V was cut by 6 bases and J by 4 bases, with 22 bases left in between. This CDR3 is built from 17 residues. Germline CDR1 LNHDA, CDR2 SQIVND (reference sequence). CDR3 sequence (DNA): TGTGCCAGTAGATCTAGTTCACAGGGCCAAATGAATCAGCCCCAGCATTTT. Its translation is CASRSSSQGQMNQPQHF.

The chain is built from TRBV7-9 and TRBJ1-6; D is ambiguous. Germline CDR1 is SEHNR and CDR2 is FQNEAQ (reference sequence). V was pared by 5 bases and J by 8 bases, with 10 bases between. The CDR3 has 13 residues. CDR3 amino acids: CASSARFDSPLHF. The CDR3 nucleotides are TGTGCCAGCAGCGCCAGGTTTGATTCACCCCTCCACTTT.

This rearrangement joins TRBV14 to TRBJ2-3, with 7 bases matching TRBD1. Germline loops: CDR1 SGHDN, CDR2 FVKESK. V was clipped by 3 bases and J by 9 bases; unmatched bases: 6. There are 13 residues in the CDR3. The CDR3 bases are TGTGCCAGCAGCCAGGCCCTGACAGGGACGCAGTATTTT. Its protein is CASSQALTGTQYF.

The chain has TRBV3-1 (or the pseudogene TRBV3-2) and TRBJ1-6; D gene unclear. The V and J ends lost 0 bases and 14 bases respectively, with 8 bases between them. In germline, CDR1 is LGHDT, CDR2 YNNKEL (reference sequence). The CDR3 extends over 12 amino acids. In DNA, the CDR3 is TGTGCCAGCAGCCAAGAGGGGAGGACCCTCCACTTT. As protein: CASSQEGRTLHF.

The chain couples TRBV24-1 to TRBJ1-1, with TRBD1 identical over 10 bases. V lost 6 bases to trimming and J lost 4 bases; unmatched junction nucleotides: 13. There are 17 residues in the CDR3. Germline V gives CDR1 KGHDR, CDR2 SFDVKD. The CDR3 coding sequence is TGTGCCACCAGTAGGGACAGGGGTGGTTTTTACGGCACTGAAGCTTTCTTT. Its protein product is CATSRDRGGFYGTEAFF.

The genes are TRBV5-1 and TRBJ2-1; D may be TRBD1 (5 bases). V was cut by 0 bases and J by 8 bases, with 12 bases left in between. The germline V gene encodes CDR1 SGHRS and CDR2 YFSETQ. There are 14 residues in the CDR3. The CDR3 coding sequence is TGCGCCAGCAGCTTGGCCAGGGCGGTAGATGAGCAGTTCTTC. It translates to CASSLARAVDEQFF.

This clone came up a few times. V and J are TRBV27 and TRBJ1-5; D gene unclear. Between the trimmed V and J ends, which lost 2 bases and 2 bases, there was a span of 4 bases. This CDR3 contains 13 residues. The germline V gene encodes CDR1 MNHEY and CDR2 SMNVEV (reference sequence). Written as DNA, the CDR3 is TGTGCCAGCAGTTTAAGCGGCAATCAGCCCCAGCATTTT. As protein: CASSLSGNQPQHF.

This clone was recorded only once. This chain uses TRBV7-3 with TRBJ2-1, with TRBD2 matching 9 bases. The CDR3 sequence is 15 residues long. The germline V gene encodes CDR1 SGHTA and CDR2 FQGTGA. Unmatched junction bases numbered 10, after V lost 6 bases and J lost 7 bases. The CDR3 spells CASRDTSGLSNEQFF. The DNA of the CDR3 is TGTGCCAGCAGAGATACTAGCGGGTTAAGTAATGAGCAGTTCTTC.